The entry that follows covers one T cell receptor beta chain sequence. The data belong to a study of cytomegalovirus exposure and HLA in healthy donors. Use of 60 Vbeta and 13 Jbeta primers characterized the PCR. The method was immunoSEQ multiplex PCR; TCRdb's version includes in-frame clones alone and lacks a portion of them. The repertoire includes about 130,000 clones, about 78% of them detected once, and roughly 1.5% sits in the top ten. CDR3 length: 14 amino acids. V gave up 0 bases and J gave up 4 bases, with 9 bases separating them. The germline CDR1 and CDR2 sequences are SGDLS and YYNGEE. The material sequenced was PBMCs. This clonotype was sampled from a female donor in good health and CMV-seronegative. The V gene is TRBV9, the J gene TRBJ2-3; D call uncertain. The CDR3 DNA reads TGTGCCAGCAGCGTAGGATTAGCAGCAGATACGCAGTATTTT. Its protein is CASSVGLAADTQYF.